This TCR beta chain was retrieved from a study of identical twins. TCRdb reprocessed the 5' RACE reads with MiXCR, giving one entry per CDR3 protein. The sample consists of about 470,000 distinct CDR3 sequences, 24% of them appearing once. The germline gives CDR1 DFQATT, CDR2 SNEGSKA (reference sequence). V lost 2 bases to trimming and J lost 0 bases; unmatched junction nucleotides: 16. This CDR3 is built from 19 residues. This sample was shared with a second study, whose subject was T cells expressing NK-cell markers.

The chain carries TRBV20-1 and TRBJ2-3; 8 bases fit TRBD2. The source of this sequence is a woman between 18 and 29 years old in good health. Sequenced: CD4+ T cells sorted from blood. The CDR3, as DNA: TGCAGTGCTAGATCTGGCCTAGCGGGCGGCACGCTGAGCACAGATACGCAGTATTTT. Translation gives CSARSGLAGGTLSTDTQYF.